These 22 T cell receptor beta chains originate from one sample sequenced in a study of blood T cell repertoires in COVID-19. TCRdb keeps only in-frame clones here, not all; method: immunoSEQ multiplex PCR. The repertoire holds some 210,000 clones, with approximately 91% as singletons. The sample taken for sequencing was peripheral blood. The receptor source for this set is a middle-aged woman with acute or convalescent COVID-19.

The V call is TRBV4-1, the J call TRBJ1-6; D is perhaps TRBD1 (6 bases). This CDR3 is 15 amino acids long. Germline V gene lookup returns CDR1 MGHRA and CDR2 YSYEKL. The germline V and J ends were trimmed by 4 bases and 7 bases, with 14 bases remaining between them. In DNA form, the CDR3 reads TGCGCCAGCAGCCCTATTGGACAGCTGAATTCACCCCTCCACTTT. Encoded protein: CASSPIGQLNSPLHF.

This clone has only a few counts. The sample carries other DNA sequences with the same CDR3. CDR3: CASSQEGRGEQFF. CDR3 DNA: TGTGCCAGCAGCCAAGAAGGGCGGGGCGAGCAGTTCTTC. The chain recombines TRBV3-1 (or the pseudogene TRBV3-2) with TRBJ2-1, with a possible D match to TRBD2 (6 bases). The CDR3 runs to 13 residues. V gave up 0 bases and J gave up 10 bases, with 10 bases separating them. Germline V gene lookup returns CDR1 LGHDT and CDR2 YNNKEL (reference sequence).

This clone has a handful of counts. This chain connects TRBV13 to TRBJ1-1, with unresolved D. CDR3 length: 15 residues. Trimming removed 2 bases at V and 1 base at J, with 11 bases between. Germline CDR1 PRHDT, CDR2 FYEKMQ (reference sequence). The CDR3 nucleotides are TGTGCCAGCAGCTTATTTGGGCCTCCGAACACTGAAGCTTTCTTT. Protein product: CASSLFGPPNTEAFF.

As to this clone: The sample has other DNA sequences that encode this CDR3 too. The chain joins TRBV30 to TRBJ2-5; D call uncertain. CDR1 GTSNPN and CDR2 SVGIG come from the germline V gene (reference sequence). The CDR3 totals 11 residues. V lost 0 bases to trimming and J lost 5 bases, with 4 bases between them. This CDR3 reads CAWSVSETQYF. The CDR3, as DNA: TGTGCCTGGAGTGTTTCGGAGACCCAGTACTTC. Based on the CDR3 plus reference TRBV30 and TRBJ2-5, the full variable domain is SQTIHQWPATLVQPVGSPLSLECTVEGTSNPNLYWYRQAAGRGLQLLFYSVGIGQISSEVPQNLSASRPQDRQFILSSKKLLLSDSGFYLCAWSVSETQYFGPGTRLLVL.

The count of this clone is one. The genes are TRBV10-3 and TRBJ2-2, with D unresolved. The germline V gene has CDR1 ENHRY and CDR2 SYGVKD. Between the trimmed V and J ends, which lost 6 bases and 1 base, there was a span of 12 bases. This CDR3 contains 15 residues. CDR3 DNA sequence: TGTGCCATCAGAGAGCAGGTGGGGAACACCGGGGAGCTGTTTTTT. Protein sequence: CAIREQVGNTGELFF.

This clone was seen more than once but under ten times. The rearrangement links TRBV10-3 to TRBJ1-1, with D tentatively TRBD1 (6 bases). From germline, CDR1 is ENHRY and CDR2 SYGVKD. This CDR3 has 14 amino acids. V dropped 7 bases and J dropped 3 bases, with 15 bases sitting between them. This CDR3 reads CAIKGEGMYTEAFF. CDR3 bases: TGTGCCATCAAGGGGGAAGGTATGTACACTGAAGCTTTCTTT.

V usage is TRBV28 and J usage is TRBJ1-5; no reliable D call. Germline V CDR1 and CDR2: MDHEN, SYDVKM. V lost 5 bases to trimming and J lost 4 bases, with 9 bases between them. This CDR3 comprises 13 residues. The CDR3 region is CASSPTGNQPQHF. The CDR3 region has the DNA TGTGCCAGCAGTCCTACGGGGAATCAGCCCCAGCATTTT.

The genes are TRBV15 and TRBJ2-3; 9 bases are a match to TRBD1. CDR3 size: 16 residues. Germline values: CDR1 LNHNV, CDR2 YYDKDF (reference sequence). After removal of 4 bases from V and 0 bases from J, the junction contained 5 bases not matched to a gene. CDR3 residues: CATSIWTGASTDTQYF. The CDR3 DNA reads TGTGCCACCAGCATTTGGACAGGGGCTAGCACAGATACGCAGTATTTT.

The chain has TRBV9 and TRBJ2-3, with 9 bases matching TRBD1. The CDR3 spans 16 residues. Unmatched junction bases numbered 6, after V lost 3 bases and J lost 1 base. CDR1 SGDLS and CDR2 YYNGEE come from the germline V gene. The CDR3 DNA reads TGTGCCAGCAGCGCCTACAGGGGGCAAGGCACAGATACGCAGTATTTT. It yields the protein CASSAYRGQGTDTQYF.

The V gene is TRBV6-6, the J gene TRBJ1-3, with D unresolved. The V gene lost 2 bases and the J gene lost 4 bases, with 6 bases spanning the gap. The CDR3 sequence is 13 residues long. Looked up from germline, CDR1 is MNHNY and CDR2 is SVGAGI (reference sequence). In DNA, the CDR3 is TGTGCCAGCAGTTACGGAGGAGGAAACACCATATATTTT. It yields the protein CASSYGGGNTIYF.

The chain links TRBV19 to TRBJ1-1; 8 nucleotides align to TRBD1. After removal of 5 bases from V and 2 bases from J, the junction contained 7 bases not matched to a gene. This CDR3 contains 15 residues. CDR1 and CDR2 from the germline V gene are LNHDA and SQIVND (reference sequence). In nucleotides, the CDR3 is TGTGCCAGTAGTGACAGGGGTAATCCCAACACTGAAGCTTTCTTT. This codes for CASSDRGNPNTEAFF.

The chain combines TRBV5-1 with TRBJ1-2; 9 nucleotides agree with TRBD1. The length of the CDR3 is 14 residues. CDR1 SGHRS and CDR2 YFSETQ come from the germline V gene. V shed 0 bases and J 7 bases; nucleotides not matched to a gene: 4. CDR3 nucleotide sequence: TGCGCCAGCAGCTTGGCGACAGGGGGAAGTGGCTACACCTTC. Protein: CASSLATGGSGYTF.

The rearrangement uses TRBV11-2 and TRBJ2-3; D may be TRBD1 (7 bases). Trimming stripped 5 bases from V and 3 bases from J, with 15 bases between. In germline, CDR1 is SGHAT, CDR2 FQNNGV. This CDR3 is 15 amino acids long. In nucleotides, the CDR3 is TGTGCCAGCAGCCCAGGGGGGCTAGCGACAGATACGCAGTATTTT. Translating it yields CASSPGGLATDTQYF.

This chain uses TRBV30 with TRBJ1-3; no clear D. Deletions cut 6 bases from V and 0 bases from J, with 9 bases between. The CDR3 is made up of 13 amino acids. Germline V gene sequence: CDR1 GTSNPN, CDR2 SVGIG (reference sequence). CDR3: CACDTLSGNTIYF. The CDR3 DNA is TGTGCCTGTGACACCCTCTCTGGAAACACCATATATTTT.

The chain joins TRBV14 to TRBJ1-2, with D perhaps matching TRBD1 (6 bases). The ends were cut back, 3 bases at V and 4 bases at J, with 9 bases in the middle. The CDR3 is 13 amino acids. The germline V gene has CDR1 SGHDN and CDR2 FVKESK. CDR3 protein: CASSQDSLYGYTF. The CDR3 region has the DNA TGTGCCAGCAGCCAGGACAGTCTCTATGGCTACACCTTC.

V usage is TRBV19 and J usage is TRBJ1-2; D call uncertain. There are 13 residues in the CDR3. The germline V gene encodes CDR1 LNHDA and CDR2 SQIVND (reference sequence). Trimming left V 5 bases short and J 3 bases short, with 10 bases between. CDR3 residues: CASSLPGDYGYTF. CDR3 sequence (DNA): TGTGCCAGTAGTCTTCCCGGGGACTATGGCTACACCTTC.

The chain carries TRBV6-5 and TRBJ1-2; possible D gene TRBD1, 5 bases. CDR1 is MNHEY and CDR2 is SVGAGI in the germline V gene. This CDR3 region has 15 residues. V dropped 6 bases and J dropped 4 bases, with 18 bases sitting between them. The CDR3 here is CASSPGQGRTYGYTF. The DNA of the CDR3 is TGTGCCAGCAGCCCAGGACAAGGGCGAACCTATGGCTACACCTTC.

The chain joins TRBV4-1 to TRBJ2-3; D is perhaps TRBD2 (5 bases). The germline V gene has CDR1 MGHRA and CDR2 YSYEKL. Trimming stripped 5 bases from V and 3 bases from J, with 18 bases between. This CDR3 has 16 amino acids. The CDR3 DNA reads TGCGCCAGCAGCGCCATACTTACGAGAGGGACAGATACGCAGTATTTT. Its translation: CASSAILTRGTDTQYF.

This sequence joins TRBV5-5 and TRBJ2-2; 8 positions agree with TRBD1. The junction had 3 bases not matched to a gene; V was cut back by 0 bases and J by 5 bases. Germline CDR1 reads SGHKS; CDR2 reads YYEKEE (reference sequence). This CDR3 has 15 amino acids. CDR3 nucleotide sequence: TGTGCCAGCAGCTTGGTGGGACAGGTGACCGGGGAGCTGTTTTTT. Residues: CASSLVGQVTGELFF.

This clone has only one observation. This chain links TRBV24-1 with TRBJ1-2, with D possibly TRBD1 on 5 matching bases. V was trimmed by 4 bases and J by 4 bases, leaving 12 bases between them. The CDR3 sequence is 14 residues long. From germline, CDR1 is KGHDR and CDR2 SFDVKD. CDR3 loop: CATSEAGSGYGYTF. As DNA, the CDR3 is TGTGCCACCAGTGAAGCAGGGTCCGGCTATGGCTACACCTTC.

This clone was seen a single time. This rearrangement joins TRBV7-9 to TRBJ1-2; 9 bases are shared with TRBD1. This CDR3 is 16 amino acids long. Germline trimming cut 5 bases from V and 2 bases from J; bases unmatched to any gene: 9. Germline V gene lookup returns CDR1 SEHNR and CDR2 FQNEAQ (reference sequence). The CDR3 coding sequence is TGTGCCAGCAGCCCCCTCACAGGGGGCGCGAACTATGGCTACACCTTC. This sequence encodes CASSPLTGGANYGYTF.

The rearrangement links TRBV24-1 to TRBJ1-3; tentative D call: TRBD1 (6 bases). Between the trimmed V and J ends, which lost 4 bases and 7 bases, there was a span of 22 bases. The CDR3 is 17 residues long. Germline CDR1 and CDR2: KGHDR and SFDVKD. Here the CDR3 reads CATSDLPGGNSPNTIYF. The DNA for the CDR3 is TGTGCCACCAGTGACCTGCCTGGGGGCAACTCTCCGAACACCATATATTTT.